These T cell receptor beta chains were read from a single sample in a study of blood T cell repertoires in COVID-19. Here immunoSEQ multiplex PCR was the method, and the copy in TCRdb shows in-frame clones only, minus some. The sample yields roughly 200,000 clones, around three quarters seen once. The material sequenced was peripheral blood. These receptors all come from a woman in her 70s with acute or convalescent COVID-19. The CDR3 runs from the conserved cysteine through the conserved F or W.

j_call v_call cdr3_aa
TRBJ1-4 TRBV2 CASRWDFGGKLFF
TRBJ1-5 TRBV6-5 CASNAPGTSGQPQHF
TRBJ1-4 TRBV7-2 CASSRWTGSNEKLFF
TRBJ2-2 TRBV7-2 CASSFSGPNTGELFF
TRBJ1-1 TRBV7-8 CASRPDSLNTEAFF
TRBJ2-7 TRBV7-9 CASSIQGIEQYF
TRBJ1-1 TRBV29-1 CSVETTGQANTEAFF
TRBJ2-7 TRBV27 CASSFFGQVEQYF
TRBJ1-5 TRBV5-4 CASSSGTGKNQPQHF
TRBJ2-4 TRBV28 CASSWRGPKNIQYF
TRBJ2-5 TRBV6-5 CASPRDRGRQETQYF
TRBJ1-4 TRBV10-1 CASSPNPGEKLFF
TRBJ2-6 TRBV6-5 CASSYSDSSGANVLTF
TRBJ2-1 TRBV3-1/TRBV3-2 CASSQRGLPSSYNEQFF
TRBJ1-6 TRBV7-9 CASSLDTDNSPLHF